The next 2 T cell receptor beta chains were all read from a single sample in a study of T cells after yellow fever vaccination. MiXCR, applied by TCRdb to the 5' RACE reads, yields one record per CDR3 protein. The data show approximately 450,000 distinct CDR3 sequences, 18% seen once. The material was PBMCs, obtained before the yellow fever booster vaccination. The receptor set was obtained from a man aged 18 to 30 who received the YFV17D yellow fever vaccine.

In regard to this clonotype: The junction departs from germline at one end; a sequencing error may be responsible. The rearrangement joins TRBV11-1 to TRBJ2-6, with D perhaps TRBD2 (5 bases). CDR3 length: 14 residues. Looked up from germline, CDR1 is SGHAT and CDR2 is FQDESV (reference sequence). The CDR3 loop reads CASSLARGTNVLTF. Written as DNA, the CDR3 is TGTGCCAGCAGCCTAGCAAGAGGGACCAACGTCCTGACTTTC.

The V call is TRBV5-6, the J call TRBJ1-2; 9 bases fit TRBD1. The J segment lost 2 bases and the V segment lost 2 bases, leaving 1 base of the junction unmatched. CDR1 and CDR2 from the germline V gene are SGHDT and YYEEEE. The CDR3 covers 14 residues. DNA of the CDR3: TGTGCCAGCAGCTTCGGGACAGGGAACTATGGCTACACCTTC. It is translated as CASSFGTGNYGYTF.